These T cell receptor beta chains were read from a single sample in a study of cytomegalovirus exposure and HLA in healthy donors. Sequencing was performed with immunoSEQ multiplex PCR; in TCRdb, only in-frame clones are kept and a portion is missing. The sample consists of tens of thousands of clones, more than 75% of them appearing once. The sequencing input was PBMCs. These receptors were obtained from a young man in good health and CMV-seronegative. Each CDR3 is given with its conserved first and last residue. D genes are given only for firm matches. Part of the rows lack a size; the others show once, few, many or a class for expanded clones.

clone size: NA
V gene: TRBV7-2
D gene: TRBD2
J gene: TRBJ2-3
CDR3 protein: CASSPWTSGRYTDTQYF
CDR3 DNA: TGTGCCAGCAGCCCTTGGACTAGCGGGAGATACACAGATACGCAGTATTTT

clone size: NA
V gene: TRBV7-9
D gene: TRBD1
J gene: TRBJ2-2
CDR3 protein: CASSGGGQGVVGELFF
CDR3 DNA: TGTGCCAGCAGCGGAGGGGGACAGGGGGTTGTCGGGGAGCTGTTTTTT

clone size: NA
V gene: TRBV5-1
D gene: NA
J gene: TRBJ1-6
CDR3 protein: CASSLAGLAYNSPLHF
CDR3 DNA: TGCGCCAGCAGCTTGGCCGGTCTTGCCTATAATTCACCCCTCCACTTT

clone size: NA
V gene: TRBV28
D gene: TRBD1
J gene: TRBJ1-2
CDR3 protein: CASSWTGRGGYTF
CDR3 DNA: TGTGCCAGCAGTTGGACAGGGCGGGGTGGCTACACCTTC

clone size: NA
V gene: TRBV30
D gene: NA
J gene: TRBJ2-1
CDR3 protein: CAWSLGGGLNEQFF
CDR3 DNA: TGTGCCTGGAGTTTGGGAGGGGGTCTCAATGAGCAGTTCTTC

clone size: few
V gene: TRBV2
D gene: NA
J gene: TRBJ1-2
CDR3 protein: CASSGAQNYGYTF
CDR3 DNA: TGTGCCAGCAGTGGAGCACAGAACTATGGCTACACCTTC

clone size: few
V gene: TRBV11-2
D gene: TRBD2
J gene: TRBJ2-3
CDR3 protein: CASSSSGGRDTQYF
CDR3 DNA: TGTGCCAGCAGCTCCAGCGGGGGGAGAGATACGCAGTATTTT

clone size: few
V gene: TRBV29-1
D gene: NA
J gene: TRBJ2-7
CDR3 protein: CSVRGSSSYEQYF
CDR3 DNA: TGCAGCGTTAGGGGTAGCAGCTCCTACGAGCAGTACTTC

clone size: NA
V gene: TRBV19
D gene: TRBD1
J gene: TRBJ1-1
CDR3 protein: CASSAIQGRTEAFF
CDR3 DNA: TGTGCCAGTAGTGCCATACAGGGGCGCACTGAAGCTTTCTTT

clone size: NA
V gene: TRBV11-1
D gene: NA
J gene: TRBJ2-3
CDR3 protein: CASSLDLGAASTDTQYF
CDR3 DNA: TGTGCCAGCAGCTTAGATCTAGGGGCCGCTAGCACAGATACGCAGTATTTT

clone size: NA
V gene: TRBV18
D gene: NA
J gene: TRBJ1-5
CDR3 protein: CASSPNVQSNQPQHF
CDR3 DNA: TGTGCCAGCTCACCAAATGTGCAGAGCAATCAGCCCCAGCATTTT

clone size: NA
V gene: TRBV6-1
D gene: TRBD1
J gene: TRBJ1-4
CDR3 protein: CASSEGAGTGGEKLFF
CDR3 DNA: TGTGCCAGCAGTGAAGGAGCGGGGACAGGGGGTGAAAAACTGTTTTTT

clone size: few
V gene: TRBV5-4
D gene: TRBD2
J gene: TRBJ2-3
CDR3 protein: CASSPPTSGGPDTQYF
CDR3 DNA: TGTGCCAGCAGCCCCCCAACTAGCGGGGGGCCAGATACGCAGTATTTT

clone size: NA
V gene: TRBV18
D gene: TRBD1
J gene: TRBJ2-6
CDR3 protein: CASSPRTGTGSGANVLTF
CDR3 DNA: TGTGCCAGCTCACCACGGACAGGGACAGGCTCTGGGGCCAACGTCCTGACTTTC

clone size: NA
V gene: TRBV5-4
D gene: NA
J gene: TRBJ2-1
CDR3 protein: CASSGGMNNEQFF
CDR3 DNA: TGTGCCAGCAGCGGGGGGATGAACAATGAGCAGTTCTTC

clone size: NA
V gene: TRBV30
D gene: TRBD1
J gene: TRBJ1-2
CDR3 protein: CAWSARTGFAYGYTF
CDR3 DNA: TGTGCCTGGAGTGCCCGGACAGGGTTCGCCTATGGCTACACCTTC

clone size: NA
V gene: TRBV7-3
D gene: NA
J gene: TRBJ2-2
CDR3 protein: CASSLKRSGELFF
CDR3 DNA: TGTGCCAGCAGCTTAAAGAGGTCCGGGGAGCTGTTTTTT

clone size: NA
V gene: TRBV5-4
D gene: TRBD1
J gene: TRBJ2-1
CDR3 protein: CASSLGTGVGNEQFF
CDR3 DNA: TGTGCCAGCAGCTTGGGGACAGGGGTAGGCAATGAGCAGTTCTTC

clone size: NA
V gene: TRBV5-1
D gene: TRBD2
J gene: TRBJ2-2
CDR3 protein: CASSFSGLAGSNTGELFF
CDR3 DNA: TGCGCCAGCAGCTTCTCGGGACTAGCGGGGTCAAACACCGGGGAGCTGTTTTTT

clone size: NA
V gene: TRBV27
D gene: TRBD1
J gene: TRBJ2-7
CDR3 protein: CASSFLRAQGSSYEQYF
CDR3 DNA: TGTGCCAGCAGTTTCCTTAGGGCACAGGGGAGCTCCTACGAGCAGTACTTC

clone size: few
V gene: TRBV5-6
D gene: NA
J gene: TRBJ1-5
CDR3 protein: CASSLVGGQPQHF
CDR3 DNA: TGTGCCAGCAGCTTGGTAGGAGGTCAGCCCCAGCATTTT

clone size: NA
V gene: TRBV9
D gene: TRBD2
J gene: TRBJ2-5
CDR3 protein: CASSAWTSGGQETQYF
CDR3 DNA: TGTGCCAGCAGCGCATGGACTAGCGGGGGTCAAGAGACCCAGTACTTC

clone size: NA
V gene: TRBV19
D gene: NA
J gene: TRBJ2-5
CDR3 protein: CASGLDVQETQYF
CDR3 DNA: TGTGCCTCGGGACTTGATGTCCAAGAGACCCAGTACTTC

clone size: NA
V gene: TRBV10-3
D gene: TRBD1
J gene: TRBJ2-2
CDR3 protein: CAISQGEAGELFF
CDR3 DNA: TGTGCCATCAGTCAGGGGGAAGCCGGGGAGCTGTTTTTT

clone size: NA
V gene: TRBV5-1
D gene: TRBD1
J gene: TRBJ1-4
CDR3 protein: CASSFDRGLGEKLFF
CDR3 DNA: TGCGCCAGCAGCTTCGACAGGGGATTAGGTGAAAAACTGTTTTTT

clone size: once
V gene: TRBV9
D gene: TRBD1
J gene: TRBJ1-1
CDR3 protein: CASSARTGDWNTEAFF
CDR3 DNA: TGTGCCAGCAGCGCGAGGACAGGGGACTGGAACACTGAAGCTTTCTTT

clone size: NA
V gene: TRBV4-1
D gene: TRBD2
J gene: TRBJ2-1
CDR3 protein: CASKIVGGTNEQFF
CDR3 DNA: TGCGCCAGCAAAATTGTGGGAGGGACGAATGAGCAGTTCTTC

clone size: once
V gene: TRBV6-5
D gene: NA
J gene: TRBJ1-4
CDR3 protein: CASSYVGGRLFF
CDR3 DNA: TGTGCCAGCAGTTACGTGGGGGGAAGGCTGTTTTTT

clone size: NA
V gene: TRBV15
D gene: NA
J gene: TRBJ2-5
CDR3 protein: CATSLIKNKGETQYF
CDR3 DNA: TGTGCCACCAGCCTCATCAAGAATAAGGGGGAGACCCAGTACTTC

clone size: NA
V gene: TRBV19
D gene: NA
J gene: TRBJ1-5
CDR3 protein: CASSIQGKQGQPQHF
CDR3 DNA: TGTGCCAGTAGTATCCAGGGAAAGCAAGGTCAGCCCCAGCATTTT

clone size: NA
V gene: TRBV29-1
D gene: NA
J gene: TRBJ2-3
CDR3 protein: CSVARGSTDTQYF
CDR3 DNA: TGCAGCGTTGCCCGGGGGAGCACAGATACGCAGTATTTT

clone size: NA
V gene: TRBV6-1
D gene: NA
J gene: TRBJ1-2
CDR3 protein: CASREGTRPGYTF
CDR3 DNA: TGTGCCAGCAGGGAGGGGACCCGGCCTGGCTACACCTTC

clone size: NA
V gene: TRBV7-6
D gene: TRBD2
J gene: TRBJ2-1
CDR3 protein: CASSLRRTSGGPYNEQFF
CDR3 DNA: TGTGCCAGCAGCTTAAGGCGAACTAGCGGGGGGCCTTACAATGAGCAGTTCTTC

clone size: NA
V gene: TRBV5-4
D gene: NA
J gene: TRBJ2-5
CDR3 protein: CASSREVGQETQYF
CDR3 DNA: TGTGCCAGCAGCCGAGAGGTGGGCCAAGAGACCCAGTACTTC

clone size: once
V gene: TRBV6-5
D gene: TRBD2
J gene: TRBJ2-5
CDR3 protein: CASSSGLAGQETQYF
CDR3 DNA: TGTGCCAGCAGCTCGGGACTAGCGGGCCAAGAGACCCAGTACTTC

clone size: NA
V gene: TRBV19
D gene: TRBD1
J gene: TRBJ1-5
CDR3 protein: CASSIAGQGKQPQHF
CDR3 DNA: TGTGCCAGTAGTATCGCCGGACAGGGAAAGCAGCCCCAGCATTTT

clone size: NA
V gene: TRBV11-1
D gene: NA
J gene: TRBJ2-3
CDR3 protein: CASSSNGQLTDTQYF
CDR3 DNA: TGTGCCAGCAGCTCGAACGGACAGCTCACAGATACGCAGTATTTT

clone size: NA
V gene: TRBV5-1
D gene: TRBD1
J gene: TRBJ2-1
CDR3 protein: CASSMDRDNEQFF
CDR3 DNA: TGCGCCAGCAGCATGGACAGGGACAATGAGCAGTTCTTC

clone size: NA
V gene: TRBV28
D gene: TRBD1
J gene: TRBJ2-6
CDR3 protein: CASSSRGQGVSGANVLTF
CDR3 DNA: TGTGCCAGCAGTTCCAGGGGACAGGGGGTCTCTGGGGCCAACGTCCTGACTTTC

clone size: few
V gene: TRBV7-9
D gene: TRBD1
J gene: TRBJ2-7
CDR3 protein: CASSLGGQGADEQYF
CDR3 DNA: TGTGCCAGCAGCTTAGGGGGACAGGGGGCGGACGAGCAGTACTTC

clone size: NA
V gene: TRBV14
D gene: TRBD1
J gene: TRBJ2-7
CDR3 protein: CASSQEQGYSYEQYF
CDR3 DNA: TGTGCCAGCAGCCAAGAACAGGGGTACTCCTACGAGCAGTACTTC

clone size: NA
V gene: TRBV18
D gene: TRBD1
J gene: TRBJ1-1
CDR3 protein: CASSPPTGMNTEAFF
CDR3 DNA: TGTGCCAGCTCACCTCCGACAGGGATGAACACTGAAGCTTTCTTT

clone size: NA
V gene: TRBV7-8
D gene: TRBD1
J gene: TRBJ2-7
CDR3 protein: CASSATGSSYEQYF
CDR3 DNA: TGTGCCAGCAGCGCGACAGGGAGCTCCTACGAGCAGTACTTC

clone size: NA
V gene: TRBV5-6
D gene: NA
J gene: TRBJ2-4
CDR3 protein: CASSLGHGGVAKNIQYF
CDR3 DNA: TGTGCCAGCAGCTTGGGTCACGGGGGTGTAGCCAAAAACATTCAGTACTTC

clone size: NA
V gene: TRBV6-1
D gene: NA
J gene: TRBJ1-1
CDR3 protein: CASSEAPGGERGSTEAFF
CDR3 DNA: TGTGCCAGCAGTGAAGCTCCGGGGGGGGAGCGGGGGAGCACTGAAGCTTTCTTT

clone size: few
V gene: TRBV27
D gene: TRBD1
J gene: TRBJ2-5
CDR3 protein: CASSLTGGFDLETQYF
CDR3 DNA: TGTGCCAGCAGTTTGACAGGGGGCTTTGATTTGGAGACCCAGTACTTC

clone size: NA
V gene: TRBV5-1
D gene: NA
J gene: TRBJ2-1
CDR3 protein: CASSLQDNNEQFF
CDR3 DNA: TGCGCCAGCAGCTTGCAGGACAACAATGAGCAGTTCTTC

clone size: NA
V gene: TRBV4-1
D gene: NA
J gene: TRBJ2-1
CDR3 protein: CASIPGANNEQFF
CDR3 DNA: TGCGCCAGCATTCCCGGAGCAAACAATGAGCAGTTCTTC

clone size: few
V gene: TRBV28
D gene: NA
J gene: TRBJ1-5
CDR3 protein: CASYPGGYQPQHF
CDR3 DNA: TGTGCCAGCTACCCCGGGGGGTATCAGCCCCAGCATTTT

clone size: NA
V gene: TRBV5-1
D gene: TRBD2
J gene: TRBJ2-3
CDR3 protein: CASSFTLGGGSTDTQYF
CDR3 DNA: TGCGCCAGCAGCTTCACCCTCGGCGGGGGGAGCACAGATACGCAGTATTTT

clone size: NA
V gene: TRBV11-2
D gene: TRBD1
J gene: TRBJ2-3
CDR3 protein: CASSLDRGTDTQYF
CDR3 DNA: TGTGCCAGCAGCCTGGACAGGGGCACAGATACGCAGTATTTT